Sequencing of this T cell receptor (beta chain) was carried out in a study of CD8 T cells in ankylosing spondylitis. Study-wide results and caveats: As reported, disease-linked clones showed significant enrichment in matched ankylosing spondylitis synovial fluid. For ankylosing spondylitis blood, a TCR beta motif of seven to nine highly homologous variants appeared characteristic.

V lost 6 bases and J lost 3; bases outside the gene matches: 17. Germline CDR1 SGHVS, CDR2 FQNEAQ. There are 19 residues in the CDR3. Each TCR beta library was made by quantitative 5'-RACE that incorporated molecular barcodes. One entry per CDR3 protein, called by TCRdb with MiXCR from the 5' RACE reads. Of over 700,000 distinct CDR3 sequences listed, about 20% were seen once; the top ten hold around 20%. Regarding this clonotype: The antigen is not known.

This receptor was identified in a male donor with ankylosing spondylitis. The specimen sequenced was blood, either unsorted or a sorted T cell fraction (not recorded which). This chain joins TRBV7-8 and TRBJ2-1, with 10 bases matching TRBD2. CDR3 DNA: TGTGCCAGCAGAACGGGACTAGCGAATATCCAGGGAAACTACAATGAGCAGTTCTTC. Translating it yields CASRTGLANIQGNYNEQFF.